The source of this T cell receptor beta chain is a study of cytomegalovirus exposure and HLA in healthy donors. Study-level results: In a later analysis, donors in an Asian-associated ancestry cluster reportedly had fewer N-insertions in productive TCRs than the cohort mean. A previous analysis found most TCR beta V segments productive roughly 87% or roughly 30% of the time.

Note on this clone: What it recognizes is unknown.

This CDR3 is 13 amino acids long. Germline lookup yields CDR1 SGHRS and CDR2 YFSETQ. Trimming took 0 bases from V and 3 from J, leaving 6 bases between them. PCR used 60 Vbeta primers and 13 Jbeta primers. Profiled with immunoSEQ multiplex PCR; TCRdb holds only in-frame clones, not every one. This sample lists about 130,000 clones; its ten largest clones have 2.5% to 3%. The sample was PBMCs. The chain is built from TRBV5-1 and TRBJ1-1; possibly TRBD1 for D (6 bases). This TCR derives from a man younger than 40 in good health and CMV-seronegative. The CDR3 DNA follows: TGCGCCAGCAGCTTGGGACAGGACACTGAAGCTTTCTTT. It specifies CASSLGQDTEAFF.